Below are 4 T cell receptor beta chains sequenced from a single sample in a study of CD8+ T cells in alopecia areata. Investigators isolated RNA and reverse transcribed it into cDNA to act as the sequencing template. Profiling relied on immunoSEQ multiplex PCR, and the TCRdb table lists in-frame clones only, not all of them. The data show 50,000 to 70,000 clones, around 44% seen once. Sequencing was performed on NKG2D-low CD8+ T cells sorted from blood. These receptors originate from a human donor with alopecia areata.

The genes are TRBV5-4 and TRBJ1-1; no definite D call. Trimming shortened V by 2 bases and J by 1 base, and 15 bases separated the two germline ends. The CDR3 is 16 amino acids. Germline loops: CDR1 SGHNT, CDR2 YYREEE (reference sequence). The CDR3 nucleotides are TGTGCCAGCAGCTTTGGAAATGGACTGACGAACACTGAAGCTTTCTTT. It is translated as CASSFGNGLTNTEAFF.

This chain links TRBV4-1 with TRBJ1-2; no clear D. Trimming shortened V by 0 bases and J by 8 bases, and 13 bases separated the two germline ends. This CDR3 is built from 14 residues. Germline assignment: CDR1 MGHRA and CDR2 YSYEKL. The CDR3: CASSQEPVDDGYTF. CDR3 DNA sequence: TGCGCCAGCAGCCAAGAACCGGTGGATGACGGCTACACCTTC.

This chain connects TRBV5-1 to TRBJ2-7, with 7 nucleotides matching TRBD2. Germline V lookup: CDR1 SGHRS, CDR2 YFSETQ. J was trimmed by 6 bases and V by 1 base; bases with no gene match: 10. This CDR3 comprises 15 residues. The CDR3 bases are TGCGCCAGCAGCTTGTCCGTAGCGGGCTCAGGCGAGCAGTACTTC. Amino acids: CASSLSVAGSGEQYF.

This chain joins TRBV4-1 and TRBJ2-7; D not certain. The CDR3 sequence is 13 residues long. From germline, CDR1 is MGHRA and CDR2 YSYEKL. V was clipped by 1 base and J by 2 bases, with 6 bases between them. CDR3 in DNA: TGCGCCAGCAGCCAAGTTACAGCCTACGAGCAGTACTTC. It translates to CASSQVTAYEQYF.